These T cell receptor beta chains were read from a single sample in a study of shared clonotypes between healthy human individuals. Some clones are missing from TCRdb's copy, which holds only in-frame ones; the method was immunoSEQ multiplex PCR. The profile covers roughly 2,300,000 clones, with around 90% appearing a single time and 0.37% taken by the ten largest. Sequencing was performed on naive CD4+ T cells from PBMCs. Receptors were obtained from a young man in good health. Some clones in this sample may be carry-over from other donors' samples. Each CDR3 is given with its conserved first and last residue. The D gene is left open where the match is weak. Clone size is stated in some rows and not others, as once, few, many or a class when expanded.

D: NA; size: NA; V: TRBV18; length: 15; J: TRBJ1-4; DNA: TGTGCCAGCTCAGGTACGGGTTATACTAATGAAAAACTGTTTTTT; CDR3: CASSGTGYTNEKLFF
D: NA; size: NA; V: TRBV15; length: 14; J: TRBJ2-3; DNA: TGTGCCACCAGCATTCGGGGTGTGGGGGATACGCAGTATTTT; CDR3: CATSIRGVGDTQYF
D: NA; size: NA; V: TRBV5-1; length: 14; J: TRBJ2-1; DNA: TGCGCCAGCAGCCCCGGGGATAGCACCAATGAGCAGTTCTTC; CDR3: CASSPGDSTNEQFF
D: TRBD1; size: once; V: TRBV28; length: 17; J: TRBJ1-5; DNA: TGTGCCAGCATTGGAGACAGGGTCCCCTTGAGCAATCAGCCCCAGCATTTT; CDR3: CASIGDRVPLSNQPQHF
D: NA; size: NA; V: TRBV4-2; length: 18; J: TRBJ2-2; DNA: TGTGCCAGCAGCCAAGCACAGGGGTTAGCGGGATACACCGGGGAGCTGTTTTTT; CDR3: CASSQAQGLAGYTGELFF
D: NA; size: NA; V: TRBV10-3; length: 15; J: TRBJ1-2; DNA: TGTGCCATCAGTGAGTCCGGGGGCAACAACTATGGCTACACCTTC; CDR3: CAISESGGNNYGYTF
D: TRBD2; size: NA; V: TRBV15; length: 16; J: TRBJ2-7; DNA: TGTGCCACCAGCAGAACCTTTCTAGCGGGAGACTACGAGCAGTACTTC; CDR3: CATSRTFLAGDYEQYF
D: NA; size: NA; V: TRBV9; length: 16; J: TRBJ1-4; DNA: TGTGCCAGCAGCCCCCGACTGCTAAGGGGGAATGAAAAACTGTTTTTT; CDR3: CASSPRLLRGNEKLFF
D: NA; size: NA; V: TRBV29-1; length: 14; J: TRBJ1-4; DNA: TGCAGCGCCCTCGACAGGTTTTCGGGTGAAAAACTGTTTTTT; CDR3: CSALDRFSGEKLFF
D: NA; size: NA; V: TRBV6-5; length: 14; J: TRBJ1-3; DNA: TGTGCCAGCAGTTACGGAGGGGCCGGAAACACCATATATTTT; CDR3: CASSYGGAGNTIYF
D: TRBD2; size: NA; V: TRBV7-3; length: 15; J: TRBJ2-1; DNA: TGTGCCAGCAGCCCACGGGGACTAGGGATCAATGAGCAGTTCTTC; CDR3: CASSPRGLGINEQFF
D: TRBD1; size: few; V: TRBV7-2; length: 14; J: TRBJ1-5; DNA: TGTGCCAGCAGCCCGGACAGGGGCAATCAGCCCCAGCATTTT; CDR3: CASSPDRGNQPQHF
D: TRBD1; size: once; V: TRBV18; length: 14; J: TRBJ1-2; DNA: TGTGCCAGCTCACCGCGGACAGGGGAGGGTGGCTACACCTTC; CDR3: CASSPRTGEGGYTF
D: NA; size: NA; V: TRBV11-3; length: 12; J: TRBJ1-2; DNA: TGTGCCAGCTCTGACGGCAACTATGGCTACACCTTC; CDR3: CASSDGNYGYTF
D: NA; size: NA; V: TRBV7-2; length: 13; J: TRBJ2-2; DNA: TGTGCCAGCAGCTTTCCTGCCTTCGGGGAGCTGTTTTTT; CDR3: CASSFPAFGELFF
D: TRBD2; size: NA; V: TRBV28; length: 15; J: TRBJ2-7; DNA: TGTGCCAGCAGTTCCTTTCTAGCGGGAGGGGATGAGCAGTACTTC; CDR3: CASSSFLAGGDEQYF